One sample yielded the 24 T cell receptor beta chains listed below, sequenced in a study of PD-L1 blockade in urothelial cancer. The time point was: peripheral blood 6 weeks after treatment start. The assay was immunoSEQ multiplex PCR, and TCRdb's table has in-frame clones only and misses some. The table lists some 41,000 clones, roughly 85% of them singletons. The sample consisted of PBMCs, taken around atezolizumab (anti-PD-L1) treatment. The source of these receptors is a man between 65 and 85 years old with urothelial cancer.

DNA for the CDR3: TGTGCCAGCAGCGTCACAGGGGAACAAGAGACCCAGTACTTC. Encoded protein: CASSVTGEQETQYF. The chain combines TRBV9 with TRBJ2-5, with 7 bases matching TRBD1. The CDR3 contains 14 residues. Germline CDR1 is SGDLS and CDR2 is YYNGEE. Trimming at V came to 2 bases and at J to 2 bases, leaving 3 bases not matched to a gene.

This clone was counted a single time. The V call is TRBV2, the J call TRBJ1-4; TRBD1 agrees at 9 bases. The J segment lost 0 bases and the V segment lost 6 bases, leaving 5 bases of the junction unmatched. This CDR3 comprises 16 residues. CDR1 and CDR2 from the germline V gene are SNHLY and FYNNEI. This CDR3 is CASRSGQGATNEKLFF. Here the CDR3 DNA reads TGTGCCAGCAGGTCGGGACAGGGCGCAACTAATGAAAAACTGTTTTTT.

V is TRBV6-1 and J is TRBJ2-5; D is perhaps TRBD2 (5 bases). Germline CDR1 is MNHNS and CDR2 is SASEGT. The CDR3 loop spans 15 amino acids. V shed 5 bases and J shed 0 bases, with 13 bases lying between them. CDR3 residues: CASSRSDGDQETQYF. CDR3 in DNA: TGTGCCAGCAGTCGAAGCGACGGGGACCAAGAGACCCAGTACTTC.

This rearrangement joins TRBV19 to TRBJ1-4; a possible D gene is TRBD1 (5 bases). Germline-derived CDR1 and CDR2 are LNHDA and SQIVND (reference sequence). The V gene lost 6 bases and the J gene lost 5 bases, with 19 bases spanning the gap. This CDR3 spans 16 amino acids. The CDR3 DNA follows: TGTGCCAGTAGCCCATTACCCTCAGGGTCAAATGAAAAACTGTTTTTT. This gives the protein CASSPLPSGSNEKLFF.

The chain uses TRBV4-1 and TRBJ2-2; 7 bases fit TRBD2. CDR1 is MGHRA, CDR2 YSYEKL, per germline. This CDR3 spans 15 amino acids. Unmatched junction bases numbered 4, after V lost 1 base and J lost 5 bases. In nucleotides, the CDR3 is TGCGCCAGCAGCCAAGCCGGGGGGAGAACCGGGGAGCTGTTTTTT. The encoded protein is CASSQAGGRTGELFF.

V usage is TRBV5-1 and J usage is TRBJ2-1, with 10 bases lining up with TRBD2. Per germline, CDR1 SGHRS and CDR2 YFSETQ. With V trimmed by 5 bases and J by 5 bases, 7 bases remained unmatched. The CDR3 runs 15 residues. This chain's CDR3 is CASRLGLAVDNEQFF. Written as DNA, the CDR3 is TGCGCCAGCAGACTCGGACTAGCGGTTGACAATGAGCAGTTCTTC. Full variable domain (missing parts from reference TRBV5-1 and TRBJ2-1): KAGVTQTPRYLIKTRGQQVTLSCSPISGHRSVSWYQQTPGQGLQFLFEYFSETQRNKGNFPGRFSGRQFSNSRSEMNVSTLELGDSALYLCASRLGLAVDNEQFFGPGTRLTVL.

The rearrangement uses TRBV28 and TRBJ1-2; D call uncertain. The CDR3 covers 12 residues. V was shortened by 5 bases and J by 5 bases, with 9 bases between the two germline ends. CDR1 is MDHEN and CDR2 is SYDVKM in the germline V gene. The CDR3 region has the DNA TGTGCCAGCAGTACCGTACAGTATGGCTACACCTTC. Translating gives CASSTVQYGYTF.

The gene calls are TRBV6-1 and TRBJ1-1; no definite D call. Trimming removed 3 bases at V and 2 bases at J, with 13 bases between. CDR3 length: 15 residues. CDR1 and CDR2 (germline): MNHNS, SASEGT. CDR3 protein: CASSDLGGLNTEAFF. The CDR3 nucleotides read TGTGCCAGCAGTGACCTGGGAGGGCTTAACACTGAAGCTTTCTTT.

The chain's CDR3 is CASSLRGGTSFYEQYF. For the CDR3, the DNA is TGTGCCAGCAGCTTACGGGGGGGTACTAGCTTCTACGAGCAGTACTTC. V and J are TRBV13 and TRBJ2-7; 8 bases map to TRBD2. The CDR3 is made up of 16 amino acids. Germline CDR1 PRHDT, CDR2 FYEKMQ (reference sequence). V lost 2 bases and J lost 3; bases outside the gene matches: 9.

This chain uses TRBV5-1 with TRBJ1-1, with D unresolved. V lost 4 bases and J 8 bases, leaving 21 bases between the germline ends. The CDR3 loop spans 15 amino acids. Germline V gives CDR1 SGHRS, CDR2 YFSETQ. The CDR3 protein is CASSSRERLNHEAFF. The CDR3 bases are TGCGCCAGCAGCAGCCGTGAACGCCTTAATCACGAAGCTTTCTTT.

The CDR3 sequence is CASSQAWWNGYTF. As DNA, the CDR3 is TGTGCCAGTAGCCAGGCATGGTGGAATGGCTACACCTTC. The chain carries TRBV19 and TRBJ1-2, with D unclear. The CDR3 spans 13 residues. V was shortened by 6 bases and J by 6 bases, with 14 bases between the two germline ends. Germline CDR1 reads LNHDA; CDR2 reads SQIVND (reference sequence). Supplemented by reference TRBV19 and TRBJ1-2, the full variable domain reads DGGITQSPKYLFRKEGQNVTLSCEQNLNHDAMYWYRQDPGQGLRLIYYSQIVNDFQKGDIAEGYSVSREKKESFPLTVTSAQKNPTAFYLCASSQAWWNGYTFGSGTRLTVV.

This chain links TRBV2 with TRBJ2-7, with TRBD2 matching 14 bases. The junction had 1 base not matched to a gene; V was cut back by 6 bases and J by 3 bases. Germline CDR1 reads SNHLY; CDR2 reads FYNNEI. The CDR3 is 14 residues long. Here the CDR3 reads CASRGLAGDYEQYF. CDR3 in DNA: TGTGCCAGCAGGGGACTAGCGGGGGACTACGAGCAGTACTTC. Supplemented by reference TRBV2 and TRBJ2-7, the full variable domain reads EPEVTQTPSHQVTQMGQEVILRCVPISNHLYFYWYRQILGQKVEFLVSFYNNEISEKSEIFDDQFSVERPDGSNFTLKIRSTKLEDSAMYFCASRGLAGDYEQYFGPGTRLTVT.

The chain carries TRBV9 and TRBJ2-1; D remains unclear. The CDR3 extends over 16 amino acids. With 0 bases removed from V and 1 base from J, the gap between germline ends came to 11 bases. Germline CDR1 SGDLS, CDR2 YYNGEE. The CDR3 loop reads CASSVARSMSYNEQFF. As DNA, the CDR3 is TGTGCCAGCAGCGTAGCTCGGAGTATGTCCTACAATGAGCAGTTCTTC.

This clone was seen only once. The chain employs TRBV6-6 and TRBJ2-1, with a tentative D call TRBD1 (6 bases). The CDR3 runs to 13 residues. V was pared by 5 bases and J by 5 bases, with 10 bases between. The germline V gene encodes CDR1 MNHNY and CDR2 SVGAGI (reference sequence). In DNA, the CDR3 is TGTGCCAGCAGTATACAGGGAAACAATGAGCAGTTCTTC. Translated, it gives CASSIQGNNEQFF.

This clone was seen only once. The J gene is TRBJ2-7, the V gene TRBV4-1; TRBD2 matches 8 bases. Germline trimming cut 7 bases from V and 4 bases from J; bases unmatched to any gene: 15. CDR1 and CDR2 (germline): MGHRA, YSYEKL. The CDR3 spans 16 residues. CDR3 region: CASTASGSFVGYEQYF. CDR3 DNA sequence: TGCGCCAGCACCGCAAGCGGGAGTTTCGTCGGATACGAGCAGTACTTC.

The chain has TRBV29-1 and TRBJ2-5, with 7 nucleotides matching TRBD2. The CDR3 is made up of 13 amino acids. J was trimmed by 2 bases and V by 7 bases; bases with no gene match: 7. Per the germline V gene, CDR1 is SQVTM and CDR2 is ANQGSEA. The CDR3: CSAAASGQETQYF. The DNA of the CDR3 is TGCAGCGCTGCAGCTAGCGGTCAAGAGACCCAGTACTTC.

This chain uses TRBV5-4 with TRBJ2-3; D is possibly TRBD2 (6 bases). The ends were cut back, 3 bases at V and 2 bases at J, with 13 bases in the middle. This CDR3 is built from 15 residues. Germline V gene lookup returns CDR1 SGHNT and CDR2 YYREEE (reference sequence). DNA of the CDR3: TGTGCCAGCAGCTCCAGGGACTCTCTCACAGATACGCAGTATTTT. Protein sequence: CASSSRDSLTDTQYF.

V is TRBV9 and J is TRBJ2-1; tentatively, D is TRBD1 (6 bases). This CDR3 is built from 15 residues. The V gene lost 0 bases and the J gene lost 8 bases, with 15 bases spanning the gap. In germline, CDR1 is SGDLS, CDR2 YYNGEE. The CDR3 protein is CASSVEQGGRDEQFF. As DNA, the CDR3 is TGTGCCAGCAGCGTAGAACAGGGTGGTCGCGATGAGCAGTTCTTC.

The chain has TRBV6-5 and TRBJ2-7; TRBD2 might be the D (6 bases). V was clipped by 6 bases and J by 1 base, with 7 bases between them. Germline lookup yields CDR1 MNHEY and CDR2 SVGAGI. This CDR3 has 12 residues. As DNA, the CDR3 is TGTGCCAGCAGGGGGGGATCCTACGAGCAGTACTTC. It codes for CASRGGSYEQYF.

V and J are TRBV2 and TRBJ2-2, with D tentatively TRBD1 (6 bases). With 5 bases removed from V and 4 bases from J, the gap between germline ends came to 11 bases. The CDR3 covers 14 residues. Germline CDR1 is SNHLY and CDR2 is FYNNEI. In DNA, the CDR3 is TGTGCCAGCAGTCGCCAGGGGATCACCGGGGAGCTGTTTTTT. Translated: CASSRQGITGELFF.

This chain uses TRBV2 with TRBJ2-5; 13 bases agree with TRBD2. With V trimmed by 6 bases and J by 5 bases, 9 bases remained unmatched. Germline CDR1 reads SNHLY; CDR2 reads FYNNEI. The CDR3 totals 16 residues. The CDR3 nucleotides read TGTGCCAGCAGGGCAGGGACTAGCGGGGCCGGTGAGACCCAGTACTTC. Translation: CASRAGTSGAGETQYF.

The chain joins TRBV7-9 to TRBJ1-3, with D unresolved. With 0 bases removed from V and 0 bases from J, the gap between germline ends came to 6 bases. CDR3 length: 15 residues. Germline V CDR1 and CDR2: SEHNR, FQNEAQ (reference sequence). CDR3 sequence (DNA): TGTGCCAGCAGCTTAGCCACATTCTCTGGAAACACCATATATTTT. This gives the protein CASSLATFSGNTIYF.

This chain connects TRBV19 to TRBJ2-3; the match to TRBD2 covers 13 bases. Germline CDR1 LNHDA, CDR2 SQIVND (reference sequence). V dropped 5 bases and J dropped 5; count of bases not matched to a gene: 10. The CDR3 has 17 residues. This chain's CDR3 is CASSPLGTSGTGDTQYF. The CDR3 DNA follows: TGTGCCAGTAGTCCACTCGGGACTAGCGGGACCGGAGATACGCAGTATTTT.

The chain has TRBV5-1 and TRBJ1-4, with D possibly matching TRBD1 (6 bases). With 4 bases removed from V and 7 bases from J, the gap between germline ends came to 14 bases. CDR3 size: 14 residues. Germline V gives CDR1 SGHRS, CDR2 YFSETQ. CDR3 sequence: CASSRDIYSEKLFF. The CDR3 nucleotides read TGCGCCAGCAGCAGGGACATCTATAGTGAAAAACTGTTTTTT.